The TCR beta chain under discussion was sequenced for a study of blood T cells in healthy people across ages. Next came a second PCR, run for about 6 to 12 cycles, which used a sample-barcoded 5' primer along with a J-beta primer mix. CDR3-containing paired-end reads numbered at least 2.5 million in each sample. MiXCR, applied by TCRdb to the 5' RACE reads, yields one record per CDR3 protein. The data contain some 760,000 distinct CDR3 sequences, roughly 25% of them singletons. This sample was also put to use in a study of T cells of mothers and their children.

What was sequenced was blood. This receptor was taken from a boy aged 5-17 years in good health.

The chain's CDR3 is CASSLNGPKQETQYF. In DNA, the CDR3 is TGCGCCAGCAGCTTAAACGGGCCCAAACAGGAGACCCAGTACTTC. The rearrangement joins TRBV5-1 to TRBJ2-5; D is unresolved. V was pared by 2 bases and J by 5 bases, with 16 bases between. The germline V gene has CDR1 SGHRS and CDR2 YFSETQ. This CDR3 contains 15 residues. Full variable domain (missing parts from reference TRBV5-1 and TRBJ2-5): KAGVTQTPRYLIKTRGQQVTLSCSPISGHRSVSWYQQTPGQGLQFLFEYFSETQRNKGNFPGRFSGRQFSNSRSEMNVSTLELGDSALYLCASSLNGPKQETQYFGPGTRLLVL.